This is a list of T cell receptor beta chains from one sample in a study of CD8 T cells in ankylosing spondylitis. TCRdb itself ran the 5' RACE reads through MiXCR, one entry per CDR3 protein. This table holds tens of thousands of distinct CDR3 sequences, around 26% found once. What was sequenced was blood, either unsorted or a sorted T cell fraction (not recorded which). Every receptor here comes from a male donor with ankylosing spondylitis or in good health (not recorded which). CDR3s include the opening cysteine and the closing phenylalanine or tryptophan. Each record gives: V gene, D gene, J gene, clone size, CDR3 DNA, CDR3 protein. The D gene is left open where the match is weak. Size is stated for part of the rows, as once, few or many counts, or as a class when the clone is expanded.

v_call: TRBV7-3
d_call: -
j_call: TRBJ2-5
clone_size: few
cdr3_nt: TGTGCCAGCAGCTTCGAGGGTGAGACCCAGTACTTC
cdr3_aa: CASSFEGETQYF

v_call: TRBV18
d_call: -
j_call: TRBJ1-6
clone_size: -
cdr3_nt: TGTGCCAGCTCACCCTCCTATAATTCACCCCTCCACTTT
cdr3_aa: CASSPSYNSPLHF

v_call: TRBV7-9
d_call: -
j_call: TRBJ2-2
clone_size: -
cdr3_nt: TGTGCCAGCAGCTCCCTAGGGGGGGAGCTGTTTTTT
cdr3_aa: CASSSLGGELFF

v_call: TRBV12-3/TRBV12-4
d_call: -
j_call: TRBJ2-1
clone_size: -
cdr3_nt: TGTGCCAGCAGTTTAGAAGCAGGCGGAGCGGCCTACAATGAGCAGTTCTTC
cdr3_aa: CASSLEAGGAAYNEQFF

v_call: TRBV5-1
d_call: TRBD2
j_call: TRBJ2-1
clone_size: few
cdr3_nt: TGCGCCAGTGGACTAGCGGGAGATTCTAATGAGCAGTTCTTC
cdr3_aa: CASGLAGDSNEQFF

v_call: TRBV5-1
d_call: -
j_call: TRBJ1-1
clone_size: many
cdr3_nt: TGCGCCAGCAGCTCTAAAGACAGAGGCAACACTGAAGCTTTCTTT
cdr3_aa: CASSSKDRGNTEAFF

v_call: TRBV12-3/TRBV12-4
d_call: -
j_call: TRBJ2-3
clone_size: few
cdr3_nt: TGTGCCAGCAGTTTGCTGAGCAGCAGAGATACGCAGTATTTT
cdr3_aa: CASSLLSSRDTQYF

v_call: TRBV5-1
d_call: -
j_call: TRBJ2-7
clone_size: -
cdr3_nt: TGCGCCAGCAGCTTGGGTCCGGGGTCAGGAGGCGTCGTCTACGAGCAGTACTTC
cdr3_aa: CASSLGPGSGGVVYEQYF

v_call: TRBV9
d_call: -
j_call: TRBJ2-1
clone_size: few
cdr3_nt: TGTGCCAGCAACCTCCCACCGGGCGAGCAGTTCTTC
cdr3_aa: CASNLPPGEQFF

v_call: TRBV10-3
d_call: -
j_call: TRBJ2-7
clone_size: few
cdr3_nt: TGTGCCATCAGTGAGGGTAACTCCTACGAGCAGTACTTC
cdr3_aa: CAISEGNSYEQYF

v_call: TRBV20-1
d_call: -
j_call: TRBJ2-1
clone_size: -
cdr3_nt: TGCAGTGCTAGCTGGGTGGATGAGCAGTTCTTC
cdr3_aa: CSASWVDEQFF

v_call: TRBV5-5
d_call: -
j_call: TRBJ2-7
clone_size: -
cdr3_nt: TGTGCCAGCAGCTTGCAGTTGGGCAGAGGATACGAGCAGTACTTC
cdr3_aa: CASSLQLGRGYEQYF

v_call: TRBV27
d_call: TRBD1
j_call: TRBJ1-1
clone_size: few
cdr3_nt: TGTGCCAGCAGGGGGACAGGGATTGTGGCTTTCTTT
cdr3_aa: CASRGTGIVAFF

v_call: TRBV12-3/TRBV12-4
d_call: -
j_call: TRBJ2-3
clone_size: -
cdr3_nt: TGTGCCAGCAGTCGCTACTCAGATACGCAGTATTTT
cdr3_aa: CASSRYSDTQYF

v_call: TRBV20-1
d_call: TRBD2
j_call: TRBJ2-1
clone_size: many
cdr3_nt: TGCAGTGCTAGAGATCGACTAGCGGGGGGGCACAATGAGCAGTTCTTC
cdr3_aa: CSARDRLAGGHNEQFF

v_call: TRBV3-1
d_call: TRBD2
j_call: TRBJ2-3
clone_size: -
cdr3_nt: TGTGCCAGCAGCCAAGTCTGGACTAGCGGGGGAACAGATACGCAGTATTTT
cdr3_aa: CASSQVWTSGGTDTQYF

v_call: TRBV12-5
d_call: TRBD1
j_call: TRBJ2-5
clone_size: -
cdr3_nt: TGTGCTAGTGGTTTAAGTAGGGGGCTAAATCAAGAGACCCAGTACTTC
cdr3_aa: CASGLSRGLNQETQYF

v_call: TRBV29-1
d_call: -
j_call: TRBJ1-1
clone_size: many
cdr3_nt: TGCAGCGGTTCGAGGGGGGCGTCTGAAGCTTTCTTT
cdr3_aa: CSGSRGASEAFF

v_call: TRBV12-3/TRBV12-4
d_call: TRBD2
j_call: TRBJ2-7
clone_size: once
cdr3_nt: TGTGCCAGCAGCACCGGGACTAGCAGCTACGAGCAGTACTTC
cdr3_aa: CASSTGTSSYEQYF

v_call: TRBV12-3/TRBV12-4
d_call: -
j_call: TRBJ2-5
clone_size: -
cdr3_nt: TGTGCCAGCAGTTTAATGGGGGCACGAACAGAGACCCAGTACTTC
cdr3_aa: CASSLMGARTETQYF

v_call: TRBV7-9
d_call: -
j_call: TRBJ2-2
clone_size: -
cdr3_nt: TGTGCCAGCAGCTCATCGAACACCGGGGAGCTGTTTTTT
cdr3_aa: CASSSSNTGELFF

v_call: TRBV20-1
d_call: TRBD2
j_call: TRBJ2-1
clone_size: many
cdr3_nt: TGCAGTGCTAGAGGACTAGCGACCACCAATGAGCAGTTCTTC
cdr3_aa: CSARGLATTNEQFF

v_call: TRBV6-5
d_call: -
j_call: TRBJ2-7
clone_size: -
cdr3_nt: TGTGCCAGCAGTTACAATGGTAATACCTACGAGCAGTACTTC
cdr3_aa: CASSYNGNTYEQYF

v_call: TRBV5-1
d_call: TRBD2
j_call: TRBJ2-1
clone_size: few
cdr3_nt: TGCGCCAGCAGCTTCGCTAGCGGGAGGTCCAGCTCCTACAATGAGCAGTTCTTC
cdr3_aa: CASSFASGRSSSYNEQFF

v_call: TRBV20-1
d_call: TRBD2
j_call: TRBJ2-3
clone_size: -
cdr3_nt: TGCAGTGCCGTTTTGGGGACTAGCGGGAGGAAAGATACGCAGTATTTT
cdr3_aa: CSAVLGTSGRKDTQYF

v_call: TRBV20-1
d_call: -
j_call: TRBJ2-1
clone_size: many
cdr3_nt: TGCAGTGCTAGTACCGGGACGGATTACAATGAGCAGTTCTTC
cdr3_aa: CSASTGTDYNEQFF

v_call: TRBV12-3/TRBV12-4
d_call: -
j_call: TRBJ2-7
clone_size: few
cdr3_nt: TGTGCCAGCACCTCCTCCCGGTTGACCTACGAGCAGTACTTC
cdr3_aa: CASTSSRLTYEQYF

v_call: TRBV20-1
d_call: -
j_call: TRBJ2-7
clone_size: few
cdr3_nt: TGCAGTGCTAGTAGGACCAGCGGAGGATTCTCCTACGAGCAGTACTTC
cdr3_aa: CSASRTSGGFSYEQYF

v_call: TRBV28
d_call: -
j_call: TRBJ1-2
clone_size: few
cdr3_nt: TGTGCCACCAGGGACTGGGGGAGGGGCTACACCTTC
cdr3_aa: CATRDWGRGYTF